This paragraph reports one T cell receptor (beta chain). Its target is unknown. Blood was collected once per donor into heparin, averaging approximately 110 mL. Stem cell-like memory, regulatory, central memory and naive CD4+ cells were sorted via CD45RO/CCR7/CD25/CD127/CD95/CD27. This entry belongs to a study of beta chain features in type 1 diabetes. Study results and limitations: All four CD4+ subsets from Type 1 diabetes patients carried moderately but significantly shorter TCRB CDR3s. Insertion counts at VDJ junctions were lower in type 1 diabetes patients, who also showed more deletions there. Comparison showed that naive, central memory and Treg TCRB repertoires appeared more similar among patients than among healthy donors.

The germline V gene has CDR1 KGHSH and CDR2 LQKENI. V lost 3 bases, J lost 1 base, and 5 bases stayed unmatched. The CDR3 loop spans 15 amino acids. Every isolated RNA sample was fully reverse transcribed, so sequencing captured expressed TCRB transcripts. The protocol was immunoSEQ multiplex PCR, while the TCRdb copy is restricted to in-frame clones and leaves out a portion. The sample lists approximately 150,000 clones, about an eighth seen once, with approximately 1.3% in the top ten. Specimen: central memory CD4+ T cells from blood. The TCR comes from a man between 18 and 29 years old with type 1 diabetes. The chain is built from TRBV18 and TRBJ2-7; 8 nucleotides agree with TRBD1. The CDR3 DNA reads as TGTGCCAGCTCACCCCGACAGGGGACTTCCTACGAGCAGTACTTC. It is translated as CASSPRQGTSYEQYF.